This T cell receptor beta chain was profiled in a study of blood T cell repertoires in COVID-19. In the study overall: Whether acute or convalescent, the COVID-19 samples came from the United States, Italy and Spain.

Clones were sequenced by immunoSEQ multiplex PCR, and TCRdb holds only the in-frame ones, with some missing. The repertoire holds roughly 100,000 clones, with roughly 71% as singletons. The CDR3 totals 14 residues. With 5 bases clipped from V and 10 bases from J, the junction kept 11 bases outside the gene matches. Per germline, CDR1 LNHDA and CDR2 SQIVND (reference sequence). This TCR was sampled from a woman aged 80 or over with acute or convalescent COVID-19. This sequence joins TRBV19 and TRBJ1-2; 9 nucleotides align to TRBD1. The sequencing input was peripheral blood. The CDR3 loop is CASSPNPGQGLYTF. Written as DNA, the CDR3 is TGTGCCAGTAGTCCAAACCCGGGACAGGGACTCTACACCTTC.